A selection of T cell receptor beta chains follows, all from one sample in a study of blood T cell repertoires in COVID-19. The protocol was immunoSEQ multiplex PCR, while the TCRdb copy is restricted to in-frame clones and leaves out a portion. This repertoire shows approximately 260,000 clones, more than 70% found once; its top ten account for around 1.2%. Sequencing input: PBMCs or T cells enriched from blood (not recorded which). These TCRs come from a woman aged 35 to 49 with acute COVID-19. Each CDR3 is given with its conserved first and last residue. A D gene is named only where the DNA matches it firmly. Only some rows state a clone size, as once, few, many or a class for expanded clones.

J: TRBJ2-3; size: -; V: TRBV7-9; length: 16; D: -; DNA: TGTGCCAGCAGCCCGTGGGGACAAGCCTACACAGATACGCAGTATTTT; CDR3: CASSPWGQAYTDTQYF
J: TRBJ2-5; size: -; V: TRBV10-3; length: 11; D: -; DNA: TGTGCCACCCGGGGGCAAGAGACCCAGTACTTC; CDR3: CATRGQETQYF
J: TRBJ2-7; size: once; V: TRBV27; length: 15; D: TRBD2; DNA: TGTGCCAGCAGTTCCCCGGGACTAGAATCCTACGAGCAGTACTTC; CDR3: CASSSPGLESYEQYF
J: TRBJ1-2; size: -; V: TRBV14; length: 17; D: -; DNA: TGTGCCAGCAGCCAAGATTTTACTCACCCCGGGGACTATGGCTACACCTTC; CDR3: CASSQDFTHPGDYGYTF
J: TRBJ2-7; size: -; V: TRBV5-4; length: 14; D: -; DNA: TGTGCCAGCAGCTTGCTGGGCAATACCCACGAGCAGTACTTC; CDR3: CASSLLGNTHEQYF
J: TRBJ1-1; size: once; V: TRBV5-1; length: 14; D: TRBD1; DNA: TGCGCCAGCAGCGAGGACAGGTGGGATGGTGAAGCTTTCTTT; CDR3: CASSEDRWDGEAFF
J: TRBJ1-2; size: -; V: TRBV19; length: 16; D: -; DNA: TGTGCCAGTACCGATGGGGCAATGTTAGCTAACTATGGCTACACCTTC; CDR3: CASTDGAMLANYGYTF
J: TRBJ2-1; size: -; V: TRBV27; length: 14; D: -; DNA: TGTGCCAGTAGGGGCGGGACCTCCTACAATGAGCAGTTCTTC; CDR3: CASRGGTSYNEQFF
J: TRBJ2-1; size: -; V: TRBV5-1; length: 13; D: -; DNA: TGCGCCAGCACGGTAGGCGGGATTAATGAGCAGTTCTTC; CDR3: CASTVGGINEQFF
J: TRBJ1-1; size: once; V: TRBV5-1; length: 16; D: -; DNA: TGCGCCAGCAGCTGGGAACCACAGGGTACGAACACTGAAGCTTTCTTT; CDR3: CASSWEPQGTNTEAFF
J: TRBJ1-2; size: -; V: TRBV6-1; length: 15; D: -; DNA: TGTGCCAGCAGTGAAGGCCCCCCGGCGGACTATGGCTACACCTTC; CDR3: CASSEGPPADYGYTF
J: TRBJ1-3; size: -; V: TRBV10-1; length: 15; D: TRBD1; DNA: TGCGCCAGCAGTGCCGGGACAGCAGGGGGAAACACCATATATTTT; CDR3: CASSAGTAGGNTIYF
J: TRBJ1-5; size: -; V: TRBV19; length: 17; D: TRBD1; DNA: TGTGCCAGTAGTATGAGTTTGGGCGGGACAGGTAATCAGCCCCAGCATTTT; CDR3: CASSMSLGGTGNQPQHF
J: TRBJ1-2; size: -; V: TRBV5-4; length: 13; D: -; DNA: TGTGCCAGCAGCTTGCCGGTTAACTATGGCTACACCTTC; CDR3: CASSLPVNYGYTF
J: TRBJ2-6; size: -; V: TRBV30; length: 21; D: TRBD1; DNA: TGTGCCTGGAGTGTAAGATTTCCTTACGGGACAGGGGCCTCTGGGGCCAACGTCCTGACTTTC; CDR3: CAWSVRFPYGTGASGANVLTF
J: TRBJ2-1; size: -; V: TRBV5-1; length: 14; D: -; DNA: TGCGCCAGCAGACGGGAGGGGGCTATCGATGAGCAGTTCTTC; CDR3: CASRREGAIDEQFF
J: TRBJ2-7; size: few; V: TRBV5-1; length: 15; D: TRBD1; DNA: TGCGCCAGCAGCTTGGTAGGGGGCCTCGAGTACGAGCAGTACTTC; CDR3: CASSLVGGLEYEQYF
J: TRBJ1-1; size: few; V: TRBV23-1; length: 13; D: TRBD1; DNA: TGCGCCAGCAGTCAATCCGACAGGGCGGAAGCTTTCTTT; CDR3: CASSQSDRAEAFF
J: TRBJ2-4; size: -; V: TRBV5-1; length: 16; D: TRBD1; DNA: TGCGCCAGCAGCGTGACAGGGGCCCCAGACAAAAACATTCAGTACTTC; CDR3: CASSVTGAPDKNIQYF
J: TRBJ2-5; size: -; V: TRBV2; length: 15; D: TRBD1; DNA: TGTGCCAGCAGTGAACCCCCCAGGGGGCTAGAGACCCAGTACTTC; CDR3: CASSEPPRGLETQYF
J: TRBJ1-2; size: -; V: TRBV7-2; length: 15; D: -; DNA: TGTGCCAGCAGCTCTAGGGACGGGAGTATGGGTGGCTACACCTTC; CDR3: CASSSRDGSMGGYTF
J: TRBJ1-1; size: -; V: TRBV4-2; length: 17; D: TRBD1; DNA: TGTGCCAGCAGCGCTTACCCAGGGGGCTACGGTGACACTGAAGCTTTCTTT; CDR3: CASSAYPGGYGDTEAFF
J: TRBJ1-3; size: once; V: TRBV24-1; length: 15; D: -; DNA: TGTGCCACCAGTGACGTACAGGACTCTGGAAACACCATATATTTT; CDR3: CATSDVQDSGNTIYF
J: TRBJ1-2; size: once; V: TRBV3-1/TRBV3-2; length: 14; D: -; DNA: TGTGCCAGCAGCCAAGATAGTCAGGGTTATGGCTACACCTTC; CDR3: CASSQDSQGYGYTF
J: TRBJ1-4; size: -; V: TRBV5-1; length: 15; D: TRBD1; DNA: TGCGCCAGCAGCTTGGCCGGACAGGGAAATGAAAAACTGTTTTTT; CDR3: CASSLAGQGNEKLFF
J: TRBJ2-1; size: -; V: TRBV7-2; length: 14; D: -; DNA: TGTGCCAGCGAACAGGGCCGATCCTACAATGAGCAGTTCTTC; CDR3: CASEQGRSYNEQFF
J: TRBJ2-6; size: once; V: TRBV5-4; length: 17; D: TRBD1; DNA: TGTGCCAGCAGCACCGGACAGGGCGCACCCTCGGCCAACGTCCTGACTTTC; CDR3: CASSTGQGAPSANVLTF
J: TRBJ1-3; size: -; V: TRBV14; length: 14; D: -; DNA: TGTGCCAGCAGCCGCGGAGGATCTGGAAACACCATATATTTT; CDR3: CASSRGGSGNTIYF
J: TRBJ2-1; size: -; V: TRBV28; length: 14; D: TRBD1; DNA: TGTGCCAGCACTCCGTTGGGACAGGGGCAAAAGAAGTTCTTC; CDR3: CASTPLGQGQKKFF
J: TRBJ2-1; size: -; V: TRBV3-1/TRBV3-2; length: 15; D: TRBD2; DNA: TGTGCCAGCAGCCCGAGACTAGCGGGAGTTCAAGAGCAGTTCTTC; CDR3: CASSPRLAGVQEQFF
J: TRBJ1-1; size: -; V: TRBV5-1; length: 15; D: TRBD1; DNA: TGCGCCAGCAGCACTGGGACAGGGGGCCGGACTGAAGCTTTCTTT; CDR3: CASSTGTGGRTEAFF
J: TRBJ2-1; size: -; V: TRBV12-5; length: 16; D: -; DNA: TGTGCTAGTGGTTTGGTCCTAGGCCGCTCCTACAATGAGCAGTTCTTC; CDR3: CASGLVLGRSYNEQFF
J: TRBJ2-1; size: -; V: TRBV5-1; length: 16; D: TRBD2; DNA: TGCGCCAGCAGAACTACTAGCGGAAGCTCCTACAATGAGCAGTTCTTC; CDR3: CASRTTSGSSYNEQFF
J: TRBJ1-5; size: -; V: TRBV28; length: 12; D: -; DNA: TGTGCCAGCAGGTACGGGTTTAGCCAGACTCATTTT; CDR3: CASRYGFSQTHF
J: TRBJ2-5; size: -; V: TRBV10-3; length: 15; D: TRBD1; DNA: TGTGCCATCACCCAAGGAACCGGGACAGAAGAGACCCAGTACTTC; CDR3: CAITQGTGTEETQYF
J: TRBJ1-4; size: -; V: TRBV6-5; length: 13; D: -; DNA: TGTGCCAGCAGAACAGCAACTAATGAAAAACTGTTTTTT; CDR3: CASRTATNEKLFF
J: TRBJ1-4; size: -; V: TRBV6-2/TRBV6-3; length: 15; D: -; DNA: TGTGCCAGCAGTTACTGGGAGGGGGTTAATGAAAAACTGTTTTTT; CDR3: CASSYWEGVNEKLFF
J: TRBJ1-1; size: -; V: TRBV18; length: 15; D: -; DNA: TGTGCCAGCTCACCCCTGACAGAAATGAACACTGAAGCTTTCTTT; CDR3: CASSPLTEMNTEAFF
J: TRBJ2-1; size: -; V: TRBV24-1; length: 17; D: TRBD2; DNA: TGTGCCACCAGTGATTTTGCGGGAGGGCCTTTCTACAATGAGCAGTTCTTC; CDR3: CATSDFAGGPFYNEQFF
J: TRBJ2-7; size: -; V: TRBV15; length: 15; D: TRBD1; DNA: TGTGCCACCAGCAGACAGACAGGGGGCCTTTACGAGCAGTACTTC; CDR3: CATSRQTGGLYEQYF
J: TRBJ1-4; size: -; V: TRBV7-2; length: 15; D: TRBD1; DNA: TGTGCCAGCAGCAGGGCACAGGGGATCGGTGAAAAACTGTTTTTT; CDR3: CASSRAQGIGEKLFF
J: TRBJ1-2; size: -; V: TRBV27; length: 14; D: -; DNA: TGTGCCAGCAGTTACAGCGGAGATAACTATGGCTACACCTTC; CDR3: CASSYSGDNYGYTF
J: TRBJ2-2; size: -; V: TRBV4-3; length: 14; D: -; DNA: TGCGCCAGCAGCCAAGGTTATTCCACCGGGGAGCTGTTTTTT; CDR3: CASSQGYSTGELFF
J: TRBJ1-1; size: -; V: TRBV27; length: 15; D: -; DNA: TGTGCCAGCAGTTTATATCAGGGGATGAGCACTGAAGCTTTCTTT; CDR3: CASSLYQGMSTEAFF
J: TRBJ2-1; size: -; V: TRBV6-5; length: 14; D: -; DNA: TGTGCCAGCAGTTACTCGCGCAGAGGGGGTGAGCAGTTCTTC; CDR3: CASSYSRRGGEQFF
J: TRBJ2-5; size: -; V: TRBV7-3; length: 16; D: TRBD2; DNA: TGTGCCAGCAGCCTGGGACTAGCGGGAGCCCAAGAGACCCAGTACTTC; CDR3: CASSLGLAGAQETQYF
J: TRBJ1-2; size: once; V: TRBV7-9; length: 14; D: TRBD1; DNA: TGTGCCAGCAGCACCACAGGGGGTGACTATGGCTACACCTTC; CDR3: CASSTTGGDYGYTF
J: TRBJ1-1; size: -; V: TRBV10-1; length: 14; D: -; DNA: TGCGCCAGCAGACCCAGCGGGGCAGGCGCTGAAGCTTTCTTT; CDR3: CASRPSGAGAEAFF
J: TRBJ1-2; size: -; V: TRBV27; length: 16; D: TRBD1; DNA: TGTGCCAGCAGTTTGCACGGGACAGGGGATGTCGGTGGCTACACCTTC; CDR3: CASSLHGTGDVGGYTF
J: TRBJ1-2; size: -; V: TRBV12-3/TRBV12-4; length: 13; D: TRBD1; DNA: TGTGCCAGCAGTTTCAGGGGGCGGTATGGCTACACCTTC; CDR3: CASSFRGRYGYTF
J: TRBJ1-2; size: -; V: TRBV20-1; length: 11; D: TRBD1; DNA: TGCAGTGCCCTGCGAGACAGGGTCATAGGTTTC; CDR3: CSALRDRVIGF
J: TRBJ2-1; size: few; V: TRBV27; length: 12; D: -; DNA: TGTGCCAGCAGTTCCCAGGGGAGTGAGCAGTTCTTC; CDR3: CASSSQGSEQFF
J: TRBJ1-1; size: -; V: TRBV10-3; length: 17; D: -; DNA: TGTGCCATCAGTGAGTCGATGGGTCCCACAGGCCCCACTGAAGCTTTCTTT; CDR3: CAISESMGPTGPTEAFF
J: TRBJ1-5; size: -; V: TRBV5-1; length: 15; D: TRBD1; DNA: TGCGCCAGCAGCTTGTCCACAGGGGGCAATCAGCCCCAGCATTTT; CDR3: CASSLSTGGNQPQHF
J: TRBJ1-1; size: once; V: TRBV30; length: 12; D: -; DNA: TGTGCCTGGAACCTACAGGGATATGAAGCTTTCTTT; CDR3: CAWNLQGYEAFF
J: TRBJ2-5; size: once; V: TRBV6-1; length: 17; D: TRBD2; DNA: TGTGCCAGCAGTGAACAGCTGGCGGGAGGGGTTCAAGAGACCCAGTACTTC; CDR3: CASSEQLAGGVQETQYF
J: TRBJ1-5; size: -; V: TRBV27; length: 16; D: TRBD1; DNA: TGTGCCAGCAGGTCCGACAGGGCTGGCAGCAATCAGCCCCAGCATTTT; CDR3: CASRSDRAGSNQPQHF